The sequence of this T cell receptor beta chain was determined in a study of blood T cell repertoires in COVID-19. On the study more broadly: T cells, B-cell-depleted T cells, or PBMCs supplied cDNA or gDNA.

TCRdb's table, derived via immunoSEQ multiplex PCR, lists solely in-frame clones and lacks some. The table includes approximately 210,000 clones, around 80% detected once. CDR3 length equals 12 residues. The germline V gene encodes CDR1 ENHRY and CDR2 SYGVKD. J lost 8 bases, V lost 4 bases, and 3 bases had no gene match. This clone appeared a few times. Sequencing was carried out using peripheral blood. The V gene is TRBV10-3, the J gene TRBJ1-2; 8 nucleotides align to TRBD1. This receptor was taken from an elderly woman with COVID-19, enrolled during active disease. The CDR3 reads CAISGTGPGYTF. CDR3 coding DNA: TGTGCCATCAGTGGGACAGGGCCGGGCTACACCTTC.